These 28 T cell receptor beta chains were sequenced from one sample in a study of OX40 agonist ivuxolimab in advanced cancers. Generated by immunoSEQ multiplex PCR, the TCRdb table keeps only in-frame clones and is missing some. The sample has tens of thousands of clones; more than 75% are singletons. The material was CD4+ or CD8+ T cells sorted from blood, obtained in a trial of the OX40 agonist ivuxolimab. Receptors originate from an adult with an advanced solid tumor such as melanoma, head and neck, liver or kidney cancer.

V and J are TRBV5-3 and TRBJ1-1, with D uncertain. TRBV5-3 is noted as an ORF with a role that remains uncertain. The CDR3 extends over 11 amino acids. Trimming removed 10 bases at V and 4 bases at J, with 11 bases between. The CDR3 here is CASGVGTEAFF. DNA of the CDR3: TGTGCCTCTGGCGTGGGCACTGAAGCTTTCTTT.

The chain is built from TRBV6-5 and TRBJ1-2; unclear D gene. Trimming removed 2 bases from V and 5 bases from J, with 9 bases in between. The CDR3 contains 13 residues. CDR1 and CDR2 from the germline V gene are MNHEY and SVGAGI. The DNA for the CDR3 is TGTGCCAGCAGTTACCGGTCGGGTTATGGCTACACCTTC. The encoded protein is CASSYRSGYGYTF.

This sequence joins TRBV27 and TRBJ2-4, with D possibly TRBD2 on 5 matching bases. Germline V gene lookup returns CDR1 MNHEY and CDR2 SMNVEV (reference sequence). Trimming took off 5 bases at V and 1 base at J, with 12 bases between the two ends. This CDR3 has 15 residues. The CDR3 here is CASSASGAAKNIQYF. Written as DNA, the CDR3 is TGTGCCAGCAGTGCCAGCGGCGCCGCCAAAAACATTCAGTACTTC.

The chain combines TRBV7-9 with TRBJ2-3; 8 bases match TRBD2. The CDR3 length is 15 residues. Looked up from germline, CDR1 is SEHNR and CDR2 is FQNEAQ (reference sequence). The V segment lost 7 bases and the J segment 1 base; nucleotides outside the gene matches: 7. The CDR3 here is CASTPPGGGTDTQYF. CDR3 nucleotides: TGTGCCAGCACACCCCCGGGGGGGGGCACAGATACGCAGTATTTT.

This chain uses TRBV7-9 with TRBJ2-2; 8 nucleotides agree with TRBD1. The CDR3 contains 14 residues. Per germline, CDR1 SEHNR and CDR2 FQNEAQ (reference sequence). The trim removed 6 bases at V and 7 bases at J, leaving 7 bases unmatched. CDR3 coding DNA: TGTGCCAGCAGTCCAGGGGGCGCGATCGGGGAGCTGTTTTTT. Encoded protein: CASSPGGAIGELFF.

The genes are TRBV9 and TRBJ2-3; D is uncertain. The CDR3 covers 12 residues. Germline V CDR1 and CDR2: SGDLS, YYNGEE. Trimming pared 3 bases from V and 3 bases from J, leaving 5 bases between. The CDR3 nucleotides read TGTGCCAGCAGCGAGAATACAGATACGCAGTATTTT. Amino acids: CASSENTDTQYF.

The chain employs TRBV30 and TRBJ1-1, with D uncertain. CDR3 length: 14 residues. V was clipped by 1 base and J by 7 bases, with 16 bases between them. The germline CDR1 and CDR2 sequences are GTSNPN and SVGIG (reference sequence). The CDR3 spells CAWSAPFAISEAFF. The DNA for the CDR3 is TGTGCCTGGAGTGCACCGTTTGCGATTAGTGAAGCTTTCTTT.

This clone was picked up a small number of times. J is TRBJ2-1 and V is TRBV6-5, with TRBD2 matching over 10 bases. Germline V gives CDR1 MNHEY, CDR2 SVGAGI. The CDR3 sequence is 16 residues long. With 0 bases clipped from V and 7 bases from J, the junction kept 6 bases outside the gene matches. The DNA for the CDR3 is TGTGCCAGCAGTTACTCGAGCGGGGGGGCCAGGAATGAGCAGTTCTTC. This encodes CASSYSSGGARNEQFF.

Only one count was recorded for this clone. This chain uses TRBV5-4 with TRBJ2-7; D assignment may be TRBD1 or TRBD2 (5 bases each). Trimming shortened V by 3 bases and J by 1 base, and 8 bases separated the two germline ends. The CDR3 contains 13 residues. Germline V CDR1 and CDR2: SGHNT, YYREEE (reference sequence). The CDR3 region has the DNA TGTGCCAGCAGCTCGGGGCAATCCTACGAGCAGTACTTC. This codes for CASSSGQSYEQYF.

V and J are TRBV30 and TRBJ2-1; TRBD2 aligns across 9 bases. With 7 bases clipped from V and 12 bases from J, the junction kept 19 bases outside the gene matches. The CDR3 covers 15 residues. Germline lookup yields CDR1 GTSNPN and CDR2 SVGIG (reference sequence). The CDR3 reads CASATGSGGPVRQFF. Written as DNA, the CDR3 is TGTGCCTCCGCGACTGGTAGCGGGGGACCCGTTCGGCAGTTCTTC.

This clone was seen a few times. The V gene is TRBV6-5, the J gene TRBJ1-6; possibly TRBD1 for D (5 bases). V lost 7 bases and J 10 bases, leaving 14 bases between the germline ends. Germline values: CDR1 MNHEY, CDR2 SVGAGI. This CDR3 spans 13 amino acids. Here the CDR3 DNA reads TGTGCCAGCACCCGGGACCCTGGGTCACCCCTCCACTTT. This translates into CASTRDPGSPLHF.

The chain links TRBV27 to TRBJ2-7; the D gene could be TRBD1 or TRBD2 (5 bases each). Per the germline V gene, CDR1 is MNHEY and CDR2 is SMNVEV (reference sequence). V lost 4 bases to trimming and J lost 2 bases, with 15 bases between them. This CDR3 contains 15 residues. Written as DNA, the CDR3 is TGTGCCAGCAGTTCCCGTCGGGACGCCACCTACGAGCAGTACTTC. This encodes CASSSRRDATYEQYF.

For this clone: At the DNA level, this CDR3 is encoded by other sequences in the same sample as well. The CDR3 sequence is CASSQAQGQPQHF. DNA for the CDR3: TGCGCCAGCAGCCAAGCCCAAGGCCAGCCCCAGCATTTT. The chain has TRBV4-3 and TRBJ1-5; D unclear. The CDR3 sequence is 13 residues long. The V gene's germline CDR1 is LGHNA and CDR2 YSLEER. V lost 1 base and J 7 bases, leaving 8 bases between the germline ends.

Here the CDR3 DNA reads TGTGCCAGCAGCGGCACCGGGACAGGGCCCACAGATACGCAGTATTTT. Its translation: CASSGTGTGPTDTQYF. V is TRBV7-9 and J is TRBJ2-3; 9 bases map to TRBD1. CDR3 length: 16 residues. CDR1 and CDR2 from the germline V gene are SEHNR and FQNEAQ (reference sequence). V gave up 5 bases and J gave up 2 bases; unmatched junction bases: 8.

The chain links TRBV4-1 to TRBJ2-7, with D maybe TRBD2 (6 bases). This CDR3 contains 13 residues. The germline V gene encodes CDR1 MGHRA and CDR2 YSYEKL. Trimming removed 0 bases from V and 7 bases from J, with 10 bases in between. The CDR3, as DNA: TGCGCCAGCAGCCAAGATCGGGCGGGGGAGCAGTACTTC. It is translated as CASSQDRAGEQYF.

This chain joins TRBV7-8 and TRBJ1-1; D unresolved. V lost 5 bases to trimming and J lost 1 base, with 14 bases between them. Germline assignment: CDR1 SGHVS and CDR2 FQNEAQ. CDR3 length: 15 residues. CDR3 sequence (DNA): TGTGCCAGCAGCCCTCACGAAGGGTGGAACACTGAAGCTTTCTTT. Its protein is CASSPHEGWNTEAFF.

This chain links TRBV10-3 with TRBJ2-2; TRBD2 aligns across 8 bases. There are 13 residues in the CDR3. V gave up 5 bases and J gave up 10 bases; unmatched junction bases: 6. Germline assignment: CDR1 ENHRY and CDR2 SYGVKD. The CDR3 region is CAISSSGSEELFF. CDR3 nucleotide sequence: TGTGCCATCAGTTCCAGCGGGAGTGAGGAGCTGTTTTTT.

V is TRBV11-2 and J is TRBJ2-7; either TRBD1 or TRBD2 may fit D (5 bases each). The germline V and J ends were trimmed by 3 bases and 0 bases, with 15 bases remaining between them. This CDR3 is 16 amino acids long. In germline, CDR1 is SGHAT, CDR2 FQNNGV. CDR3 region: CASSFNGIGTSYEQYF. As DNA, the CDR3 is TGTGCCAGCAGCTTTAATGGTATCGGGACCTCCTACGAGCAGTACTTC.

The chain combines TRBV6-1 with TRBJ2-7; D remains ambiguous. CDR1 is MNHNS and CDR2 is SASEGT in the germline V gene. The CDR3 is made up of 14 amino acids. V was clipped by 4 bases and J by 2 bases, with 12 bases between them. Written as DNA, the CDR3 is TGTGCCAGCAGTGTCGGCCCAACCACCTACGAGCAGTACTTC. Protein: CASSVGPTTYEQYF.

The table lists this clone with a few counts. The chain has TRBV4-1 and TRBJ2-7, with 8 bases fitting TRBD2. The CDR3 has 14 residues. V gave up 1 base and J gave up 5 bases; unmatched junction bases: 4. Germline CDR1 and CDR2: MGHRA and YSYEKL. Here the CDR3 reads CASSQGREEDEQYF. The CDR3 region has the DNA TGCGCCAGCAGCCAAGGGCGGGAGGAGGACGAGCAGTACTTC.

The chain links TRBV7-3 to TRBJ2-1, with unresolved D. This CDR3 comprises 13 residues. The ends were cut back, 5 bases at V and 7 bases at J, with 12 bases in the middle. CDR1 and CDR2 from the germline V gene are SGHTA and FQGTGA. The CDR3 DNA reads as TGTGCCAGCAGCCAATCCCAATTGAATGAGCAGTTCTTC. It is translated as CASSQSQLNEQFF. Complete variable domain (other parts from reference TRBV7-3 and TRBJ2-1): GAGVSQTPSNKVTEKGKYVELRCDPISGHTALYWYRQSLGQGPEFLIYFQGTGAADDSGLPNDRFFAVRPEGSVSTLKIQRTERGDSAVYLCASSQSQLNEQFFGPGTRLTVL.

This clone was seen only a few times. The rearrangement uses TRBV19 and TRBJ2-1, with 9 bases fitting TRBD2. The V gene end was trimmed by 5 bases and the J gene end by 2 bases; junction bases not matched to a gene: 10. The length of the CDR3 is 17 residues. Germline CDR1 reads LNHDA; CDR2 reads SQIVND (reference sequence). CDR3 in amino acids: CASSHNRLAETYNEQFF. As DNA, the CDR3 is TGTGCCAGTAGTCATAACAGACTAGCGGAGACCTACAATGAGCAGTTCTTC.

The gene calls are TRBV27 and TRBJ2-3; tentatively, D is TRBD1 or TRBD2 (5 bases each). Germline CDR1 and CDR2: MNHEY and SMNVEV (reference sequence). V was shortened by 3 bases and J by 2 bases, with 12 bases between the two germline ends. The CDR3 covers 15 residues. Written as DNA, the CDR3 is TGTGCCAGCAGTTTCTATGGGGGATCCACAGATACGCAGTATTTT. Its protein product is CASSFYGGSTDTQYF.

The chain links TRBV6-5 to TRBJ1-6; 7 bases are a match to TRBD1. The CDR3 has 16 residues. Looked up from germline, CDR1 is MNHEY and CDR2 is SVGAGI. With V trimmed by 4 bases and J by 9 bases, 12 bases remained unmatched. The CDR3 protein is CASSLTTGRGTSPLHF. DNA for the CDR3: TGTGCCAGCAGTTTAACGACAGGGCGAGGTACTTCACCCCTCCACTTT.

The chain joins TRBV14 to TRBJ2-7, with 7 bases fitting TRBD1. The CDR3 runs to 12 residues. The junction had 9 bases not matched to a gene; V was cut back by 4 bases and J by 12 bases. Per the germline V gene, CDR1 is SGHDN and CDR2 is FVKESK. The CDR3 region is CASSLDRVITYF. The CDR3 DNA sequence: TGTGCCAGCAGCCTAGACAGGGTGATAACGTACTTC.

This chain connects TRBV10-3 to TRBJ2-3; a weak D match, TRBD1 (5 bases). V lost 3 bases and J 4 bases, leaving 14 bases between the germline ends. The germline V gene has CDR1 ENHRY and CDR2 SYGVKD. The CDR3 runs 15 residues. This CDR3 is CAISDSKGSADTQYF. The DNA for the CDR3 is TGTGCCATCAGTGATTCTAAGGGGTCGGCAGATACGCAGTATTTT.

The gene calls are TRBV5-1 and TRBJ1-6, with 10 positions matching TRBD1. Germline V gene data show CDR1 as SGHRS and CDR2 as YFSETQ. The CDR3 has 16 amino acids. The trim removed 5 bases at V and 7 bases at J, leaving 9 bases unmatched. The CDR3 DNA follows: TGCGCCAGCAGACCTCCCCCGGGACAGGGGAATTCACCCCTCCACTTT. Its translation: CASRPPPGQGNSPLHF.

This clone showed up just a few times. In nucleotides, the CDR3 is TGTGCCAGCAGCGCTACTAGCGGGGGGGGGACCCAGTACTTC. Amino acid sequence: CASSATSGGGTQYF. The chain has TRBV5-4 and TRBJ2-5; 13 bases match TRBD2. CDR3 size: 14 residues. Trimming cost V 4 bases and J 7 bases; bases outside gene matches: 4. Germline V CDR1 and CDR2: SGHNT, YYREEE (reference sequence).